These 23 T cell receptor beta chains originate from one sample sequenced in a study of shared clonotypes between healthy human individuals. Profiling relied on immunoSEQ multiplex PCR, and the TCRdb table lists in-frame clones only, not all of them. The sample holds about 2.1 million clones, about 92% seen once. CD8 cells regarded as naive lacked CD45RO, were positively chosen for CCR7, and omitted terminally differentiated effector memory CD45RA+ cells. The sequenced material came from naive CD8+ T cells from PBMCs. The receptors come from a man between 18 and 35 years old in good health. Some clones in this sample may be carry-over from other donors' samples.

DNA of the CDR3: TGTGCCAGCAGTTCACTACGGGACAGGGCCTACGAGCAGTACTTC. This translates into CASSSLRDRAYEQYF. This sequence joins TRBV28 and TRBJ2-7; the match to TRBD1 covers 9 bases. CDR1 and CDR2 from the germline V gene are MDHEN and SYDVKM. J was trimmed by 2 bases and V by 4 bases; bases with no gene match: 6. This CDR3 has 15 residues.

The rearrangement uses TRBV7-2 and TRBJ2-1, with TRBD2 matching 10 bases. Per germline, CDR1 SGHTA and CDR2 FQGNSA. CDR3 length: 17 amino acids. Trimming cost V 0 bases and J 3 bases; bases outside gene matches: 5. CDR3 sequence reads: CASSLARASGSYNEQFF. The DNA for the CDR3 is TGTGCCAGCAGCTTAGCGCGGGCTAGCGGGAGCTACAATGAGCAGTTCTTC. Full variable domain (missing parts from reference TRBV7-2 and TRBJ2-1): GAGVSQSPSNKVTEKGKDVELRCDPISGHTALYWYRQSLGQGLEFLIYFQGNSAPDKSGLPSDRFSAERTGGSVSTLTIQRTQQEDSAVYLCASSLARASGSYNEQFFGPGTRLTVL.

This rearrangement joins TRBV5-4 to TRBJ1-1; D is unclear. Per the germline V gene, CDR1 is SGHNT and CDR2 is YYREEE (reference sequence). The CDR3 sequence is 15 residues long. Trimming cost V 0 bases and J 2 bases, with 11 bases left between them. The DNA of the CDR3 is TGTGCCAGCAGCTTGGTTGGGATTGGAAACACTGAAGCTTTCTTT. It yields the protein CASSLVGIGNTEAFF.

This chain uses TRBV7-9 with TRBJ1-5, with D hard to call. V was shortened by 5 bases and J by 0 bases, with 14 bases between the two germline ends. Germline V CDR1 and CDR2: SEHNR, FQNEAQ (reference sequence). CDR3 size: 16 residues. CDR3 in amino acids: CASSPLFGNSNQPQHF. In DNA, the CDR3 is TGTGCCAGCAGCCCTCTCTTTGGGAATAGCAATCAGCCCCAGCATTTT.

The chain recombines TRBV15 with TRBJ2-2, with 9 bases identical to TRBD1. Germline assignment: CDR1 LNHNV and CDR2 YYDKDF (reference sequence). CDR3 size: 19 residues. Trimming at V came to 4 bases and at J to 1 base, leaving 13 bases not matched to a gene. DNA of the CDR3: TGTGCCACCAGCACGGAGGGCCTCCGGGACAGGGAGAACACCGGGGAGCTGTTTTTT. This sequence encodes CATSTEGLRDRENTGELFF.

This clone is a singleton in its sample. The chain uses TRBV6-5 and TRBJ2-7; D gene ambiguous. The CDR3 spans 13 residues. Germline assignment: CDR1 MNHEY and CDR2 SVGAGI. V was shortened by 3 bases and J by 2 bases, with 8 bases between the two germline ends. CDR3 coding DNA: TGTGCCAGCAGTTATCAGTATGCCTACGAGCAGTACTTC. Translating gives CASSYQYAYEQYF.

The chain is built from TRBV9 and TRBJ1-1; 7 bases are shared with TRBD1. Germline V CDR1 and CDR2: SGDLS, YYNGEE. V dropped 4 bases and J dropped 4; count of bases not matched to a gene: 10. The CDR3 loop spans 15 amino acids. CDR3 amino acids: CASSPSRQGGTEAFF. The CDR3 nucleotides read TGTGCCAGCAGCCCTTCGAGACAGGGAGGCACTGAAGCTTTCTTT.

This chain uses TRBV7-2 with TRBJ2-7, with D perhaps TRBD2 (5 bases). The CDR3 has 14 amino acids. Germline lookup yields CDR1 SGHTA and CDR2 FQGNSA. Deletions cut 4 bases from V and 1 base from J, with 11 bases between. This CDR3 is CASSSEGGSYEQYF. The CDR3 DNA reads as TGTGCCAGCAGCTCCGAGGGCGGTTCCTACGAGCAGTACTTC.

The chain links TRBV28 to TRBJ1-5, with D unresolved. Germline V lookup: CDR1 MDHEN, CDR2 SYDVKM. CDR3 size: 14 residues. V lost 6 bases and J 0 bases, leaving 9 bases between the germline ends. CDR3 nucleotides: TGTGCCAGCAGGGTCCGGGATAGCAATCAGCCCCAGCATTTT. Its protein product is CASRVRDSNQPQHF. Variable domain in full (rest from reference TRBV28 and TRBJ1-5): DVKVTQSSRYLVKRTGEKVFLECVQDMDHENMFWYRQDPGLGLRLIYFSYDVKMKEKGDIPEGYSVSREKKERFSLILESASTNQTSMYLCASRVRDSNQPQHFGDGTRLSIL.

V is TRBV19 and J is TRBJ1-2; the match to TRBD1 covers 8 bases. The CDR3 is 16 residues long. Germline CDR1 reads LNHDA; CDR2 reads SQIVND (reference sequence). V was pared by 5 bases and J by 7 bases, with 15 bases of the junction left unmatched. CDR3 DNA sequence: TGTGCCAGTAGTCTCCGTTGGACAGGGCCACTATCTGGCTACACCTTC. It specifies CASSLRWTGPLSGYTF.

This clone showed up just once. The rearrangement links TRBV19 to TRBJ2-7, with D possibly being TRBD1 (5 bases). The CDR3 loop spans 12 amino acids. CDR1 is LNHDA, CDR2 SQIVND, per germline (reference sequence). Trimming took off 7 bases at V and 1 base at J, with 8 bases between the two ends. CDR3 in amino acids: CASMSGSYEQYF. CDR3 nucleotides: TGTGCCAGTATGTCAGGGTCCTACGAGCAGTACTTC. The whole variable domain, filled in from reference TRBV19 and TRBJ2-7, reads DGGITQSPKYLFRKEGQNVTLSCEQNLNHDAMYWYRQDPGQGLRLIYYSQIVNDFQKGDIAEGYSVSREKKESFPLTVTSAQKNPTAFYLCASMSGSYEQYFGPGTRLTVT.

J is TRBJ2-2 and V is TRBV7-9, with D hard to call. In germline, CDR1 is SEHNR, CDR2 FQNEAQ (reference sequence). Trimming stripped 5 bases from V and 1 base from J, with 8 bases between. This CDR3 region has 14 residues. The CDR3 loop reads CASSPNENTGELFF. CDR3 DNA: TGTGCCAGCAGCCCTAATGAGAACACCGGGGAGCTGTTTTTT.

The rearrangement uses TRBV15 and TRBJ1-1, with unresolved D. The V gene lost 3 bases and the J gene lost 0 bases, with 11 bases spanning the gap. Looked up from germline, CDR1 is LNHNV and CDR2 is YYDKDF (reference sequence). This CDR3 is 15 amino acids long. CDR3 bases: TGTGCCACCAGCAGGCCGGAATTCATGAACACTGAAGCTTTCTTT. Protein product: CATSRPEFMNTEAFF.

The chain carries TRBV27 and TRBJ1-1, with 10 bases aligning to TRBD1. Unmatched junction bases numbered 10, after V lost 5 bases and J lost 1 base. Germline-derived CDR1 and CDR2 are MNHEY and SMNVEV (reference sequence). The CDR3 spans 17 residues. The chain's CDR3 is CASSPPPDRGWNTEAFF. For the CDR3, the DNA is TGTGCCAGCAGTCCTCCGCCGGACAGGGGGTGGAACACTGAAGCTTTCTTT.

The chain links TRBV11-2 to TRBJ2-3; no clear D. The germline gives CDR1 SGHAT, CDR2 FQNNGV. The CDR3 is made up of 16 amino acids. V was shortened by 2 bases and J by 0 bases, with 12 bases between the two germline ends. CDR3 loop: CASSLPNVGSTDTQYF. For the CDR3, the DNA is TGTGCCAGCAGCTTACCTAACGTAGGGAGCACAGATACGCAGTATTTT.

The J gene is TRBJ2-2, the V gene TRBV5-4; 16 nucleotides align to TRBD2. This CDR3 has 19 amino acids. After removal of 5 bases from V and 0 bases from J, the junction contained 7 bases not matched to a gene. CDR1 is SGHNT, CDR2 YYREEE, per germline (reference sequence). Here the CDR3 DNA reads TGTGCCAGCAGACATGGGACTAGCGGGAGGGCCCCGAACACCGGGGAGCTGTTTTTT. This encodes CASRHGTSGRAPNTGELFF.

The rearrangement links TRBV19 to TRBJ2-2, with 12 bases aligning to TRBD2. The trim removed 3 bases at V and 10 bases at J, leaving 9 bases unmatched. Looked up from germline, CDR1 is LNHDA and CDR2 is SQIVND (reference sequence). The CDR3 runs 16 residues. DNA for the CDR3: TGTGCCAGTAGTATCCTAAGACTAGCGGGAGTTGAGGAGCTGTTTTTT. Protein sequence: CASSILRLAGVEELFF.

The chain couples TRBV7-6 to TRBJ2-7; 7 positions match TRBD2. Germline CDR1 SGHVS, CDR2 FNYEAQ. V lost 5 bases and J lost 6; bases outside the gene matches: 16. There are 16 residues in the CDR3. CDR3 sequence (DNA): TGTGCCAGCAGCCAGTTCCCCCGCGGGAGTTATTCCGAGCAGTACTTC. It yields the protein CASSQFPRGSYSEQYF.

This sequence joins TRBV19 and TRBJ2-1, with 11 bases aligning to TRBD2. Germline trimming cut 5 bases from V and 6 bases from J; bases unmatched to any gene: 3. This CDR3 contains 14 residues. Per germline, CDR1 LNHDA and CDR2 SQIVND (reference sequence). Here the CDR3 reads CASSVTSGSNEQFF. In DNA, the CDR3 is TGTGCCAGTAGTGTAACTAGCGGGAGCAATGAGCAGTTCTTC.

The chain is built from TRBV5-6 and TRBJ2-5, with a possible D match to TRBD1 (5 bases). CDR3 length: 14 amino acids. Germline values: CDR1 SGHDT, CDR2 YYEEEE. Trimming took 4 bases from V and 3 from J, leaving 13 bases between them. DNA for the CDR3: TGTGCCAGCAGCCAACCGAGACAGAAAGAGACCCAGTACTTC. Amino acids: CASSQPRQKETQYF.

The chain joins TRBV14 to TRBJ1-1, with unresolved D. V lost 2 bases and J lost 12, with 13 bases in between. Germline CDR1 is SGHDN and CDR2 is FVKESK. This CDR3 has 12 residues. The CDR3 DNA reads as TGTGCCAGCAGCCAACATCCTGGCGGGTCTTTCTTT. This translates into CASSQHPGGSFF.

In DNA form, the CDR3 reads TGTGCCAGCAGTCCTTCGACAGGGAATATACAAGAGACCCAGTACTTC. Encoded protein: CASSPSTGNIQETQYF. The V call is TRBV27, the J call TRBJ2-5; 7 nucleotides line up with TRBD1. J lost 2 bases, V lost 5 bases, and 11 bases had no gene match. The CDR3 consists of 16 residues. The germline V gene encodes CDR1 MNHEY and CDR2 SMNVEV (reference sequence).

This chain connects TRBV10-2 to TRBJ2-3; D is ambiguous. Germline lookup yields CDR1 WSHSY and CDR2 SAAADI. This CDR3 has 13 amino acids. With 0 bases removed from V and 2 bases from J, the gap between germline ends came to 3 bases. The CDR3, as DNA: TGCGCCAGCAGTGAGTCGGTCACAGATACGCAGTATTTT. It codes for CASSESVTDTQYF.